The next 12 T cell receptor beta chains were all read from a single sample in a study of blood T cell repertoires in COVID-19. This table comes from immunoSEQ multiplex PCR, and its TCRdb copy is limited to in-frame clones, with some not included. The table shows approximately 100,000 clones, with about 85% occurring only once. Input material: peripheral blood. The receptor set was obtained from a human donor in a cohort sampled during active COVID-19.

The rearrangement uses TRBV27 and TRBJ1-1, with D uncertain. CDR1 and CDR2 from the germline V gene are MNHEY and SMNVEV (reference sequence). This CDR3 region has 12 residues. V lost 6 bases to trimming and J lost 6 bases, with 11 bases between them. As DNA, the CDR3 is TGTGCCAGCAGCTCCCTTGTTTCTGAAGCTTTCTTT. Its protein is CASSSLVSEAFF.

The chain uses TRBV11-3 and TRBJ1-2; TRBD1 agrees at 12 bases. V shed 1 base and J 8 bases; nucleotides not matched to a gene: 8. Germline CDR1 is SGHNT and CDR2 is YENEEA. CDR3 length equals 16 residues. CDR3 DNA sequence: TGTGCCAGCAGCTTAGGAGGGGACAGGGGGCGCAGAGGCTACACCTTC. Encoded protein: CASSLGGDRGRRGYTF.

CDR3 region: CTSSLPGVNQPQHF. The CDR3 DNA follows: TGCACCAGCAGCCTCCCGGGAGTCAATCAGCCCCAGCATTTT. The V and J genes are TRBV1 and TRBJ1-5. TRBV1 is described as a pseudogene. This CDR3 comprises 14 residues.

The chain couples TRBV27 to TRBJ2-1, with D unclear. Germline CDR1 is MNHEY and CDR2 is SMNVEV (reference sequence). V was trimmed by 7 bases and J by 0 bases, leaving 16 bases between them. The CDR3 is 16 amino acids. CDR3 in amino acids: CASISSQISSYNEQFF. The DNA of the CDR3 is TGTGCCAGCATCTCTAGTCAAATAAGCTCCTACAATGAGCAGTTCTTC.

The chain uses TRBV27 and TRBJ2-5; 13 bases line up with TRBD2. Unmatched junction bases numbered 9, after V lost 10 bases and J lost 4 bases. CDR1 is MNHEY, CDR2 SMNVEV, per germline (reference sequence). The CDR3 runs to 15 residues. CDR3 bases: TGTGCCACCAGGACTAGCGGGAGCTGGGGAGAGACCCAGTACTTC. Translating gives CATRTSGSWGETQYF.

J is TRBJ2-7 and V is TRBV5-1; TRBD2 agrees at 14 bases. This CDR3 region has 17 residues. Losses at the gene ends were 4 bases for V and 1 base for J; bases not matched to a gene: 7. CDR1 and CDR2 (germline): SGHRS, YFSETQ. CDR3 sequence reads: CASSLEGLAGASYEQYF. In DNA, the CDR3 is TGCGCCAGCAGCCTGGAGGGACTAGCGGGAGCGTCCTACGAGCAGTACTTC. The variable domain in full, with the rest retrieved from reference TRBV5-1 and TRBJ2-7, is KAGVTQTPRYLIKTRGQQVTLSCSPISGHRSVSWYQQTPGQGLQFLFEYFSETQRNKGNFPGRFSGRQFSNSRSEMNVSTLELGDSALYLCASSLEGLAGASYEQYFGPGTRLTVT.

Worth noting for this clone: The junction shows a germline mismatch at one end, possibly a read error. The CDR3 DNA sequence: TGTGCCAGCAGCGAAGGCGTACAGGTTATGAACACTGAAGCTTTCTTT. Protein product: CASSEGVQVMNTEAFF. V and J are TRBV2 and TRBJ1-1; perhaps TRBD1 as D (5 bases). The germline CDR1 and CDR2 sequences are SNHLY and FYNNEI. This CDR3 has 16 amino acids.

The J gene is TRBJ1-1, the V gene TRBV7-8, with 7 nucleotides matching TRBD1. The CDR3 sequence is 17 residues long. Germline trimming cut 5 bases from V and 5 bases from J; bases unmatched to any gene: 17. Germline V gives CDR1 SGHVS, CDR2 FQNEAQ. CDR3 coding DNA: TGTGCCAGCAGCCGTACACTGACAGGGCCGGATATAACTGAAGCTTTCTTT. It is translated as CASSRTLTGPDITEAFF.

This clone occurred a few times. The DNA of the CDR3 is TGCGCCAGCAGCCACGCCCGGGGAAGCACTGAAGCTTTCTTT. Its protein is CASSHARGSTEAFF. The V call is TRBV4-3, the J call TRBJ1-1, with no clear D. The germline gives CDR1 LGHNA, CDR2 YSLEER. V lost 3 bases and J 4 bases, leaving 12 bases between the germline ends. The CDR3 contains 14 residues.

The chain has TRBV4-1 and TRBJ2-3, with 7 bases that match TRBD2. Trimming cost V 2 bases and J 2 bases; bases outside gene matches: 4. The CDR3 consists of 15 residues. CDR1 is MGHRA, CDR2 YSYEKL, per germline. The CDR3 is CASSQLLADTDTQYF. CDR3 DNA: TGCGCCAGCAGCCAACTTCTAGCGGACACAGATACGCAGTATTTT.

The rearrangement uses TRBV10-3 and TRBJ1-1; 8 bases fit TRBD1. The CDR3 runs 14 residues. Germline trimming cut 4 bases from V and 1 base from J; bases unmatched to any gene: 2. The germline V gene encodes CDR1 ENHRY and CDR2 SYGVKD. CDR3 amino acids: CAISGGQENTEAFF. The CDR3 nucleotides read TGTGCCATCAGTGGGGGACAGGAGAACACTGAAGCTTTCTTT.

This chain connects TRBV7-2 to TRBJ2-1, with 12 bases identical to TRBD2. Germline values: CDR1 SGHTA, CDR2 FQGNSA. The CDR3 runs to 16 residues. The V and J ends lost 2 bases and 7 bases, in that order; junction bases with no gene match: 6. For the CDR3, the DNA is TGTGCCAGCAGCTTACCCAGGACTAGCGGGGATAATGAGCAGTTCTTC. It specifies CASSLPRTSGDNEQFF.